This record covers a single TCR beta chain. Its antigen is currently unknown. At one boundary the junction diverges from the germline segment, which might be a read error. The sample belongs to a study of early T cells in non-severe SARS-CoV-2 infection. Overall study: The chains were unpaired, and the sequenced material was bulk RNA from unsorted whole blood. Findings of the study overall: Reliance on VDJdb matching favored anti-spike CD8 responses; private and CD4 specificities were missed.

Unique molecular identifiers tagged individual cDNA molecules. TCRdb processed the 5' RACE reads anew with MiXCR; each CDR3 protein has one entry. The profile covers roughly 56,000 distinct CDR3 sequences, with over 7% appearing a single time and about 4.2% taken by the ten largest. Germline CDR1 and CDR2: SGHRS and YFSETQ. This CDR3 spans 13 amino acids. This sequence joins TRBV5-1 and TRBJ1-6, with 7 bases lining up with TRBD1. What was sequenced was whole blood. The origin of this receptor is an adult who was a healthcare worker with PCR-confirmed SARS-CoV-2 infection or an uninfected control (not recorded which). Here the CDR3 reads CTSSLGQNSPLHF. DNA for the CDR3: TGCACCAGCAGCTTGGGACAGAATTCACCCCTCCACTTT.